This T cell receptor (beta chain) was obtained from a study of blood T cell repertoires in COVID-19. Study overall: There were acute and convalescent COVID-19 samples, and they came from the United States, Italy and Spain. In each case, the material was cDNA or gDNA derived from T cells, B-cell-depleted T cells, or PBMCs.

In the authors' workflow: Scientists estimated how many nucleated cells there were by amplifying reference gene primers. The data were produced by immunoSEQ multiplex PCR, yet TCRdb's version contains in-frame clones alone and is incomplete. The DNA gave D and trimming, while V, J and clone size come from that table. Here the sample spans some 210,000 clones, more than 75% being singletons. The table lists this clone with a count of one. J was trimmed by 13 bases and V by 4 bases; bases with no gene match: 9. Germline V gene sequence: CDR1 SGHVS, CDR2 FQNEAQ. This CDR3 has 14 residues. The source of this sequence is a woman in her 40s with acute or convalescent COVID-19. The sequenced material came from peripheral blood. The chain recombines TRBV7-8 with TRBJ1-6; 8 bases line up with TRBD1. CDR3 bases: TGTGCCAGCAGCTCTGGACAGGGAAAGGTTCCCCTCCACTTT. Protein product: CASSSGQGKVPLHF.